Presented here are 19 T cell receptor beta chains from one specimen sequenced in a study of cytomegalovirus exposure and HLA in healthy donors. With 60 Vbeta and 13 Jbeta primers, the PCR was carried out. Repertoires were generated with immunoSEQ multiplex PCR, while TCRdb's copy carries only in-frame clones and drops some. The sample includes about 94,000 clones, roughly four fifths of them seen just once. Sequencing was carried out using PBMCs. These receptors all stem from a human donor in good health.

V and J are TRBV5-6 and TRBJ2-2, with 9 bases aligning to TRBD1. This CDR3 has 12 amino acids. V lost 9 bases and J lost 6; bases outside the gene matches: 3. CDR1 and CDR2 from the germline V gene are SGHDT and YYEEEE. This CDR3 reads CATTGGPGELFF. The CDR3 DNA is TGTGCCACCACAGGGGGCCCCGGGGAGCTGTTTTTT.

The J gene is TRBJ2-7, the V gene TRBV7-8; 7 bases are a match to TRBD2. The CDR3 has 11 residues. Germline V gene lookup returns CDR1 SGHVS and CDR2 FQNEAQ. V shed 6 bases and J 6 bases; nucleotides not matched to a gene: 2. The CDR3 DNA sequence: TGTGCCAGCAGTTGGGGGGGCGAGCAGTACTTC. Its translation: CASSWGGEQYF.

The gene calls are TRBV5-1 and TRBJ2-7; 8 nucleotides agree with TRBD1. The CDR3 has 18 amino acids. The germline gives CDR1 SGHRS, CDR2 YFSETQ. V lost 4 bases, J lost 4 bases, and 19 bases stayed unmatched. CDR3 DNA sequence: TGCGCCAGCAGCGGGGGCAGGGGGCGGGGATTCCCCCTTTACGAGCAGTACTTC. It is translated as CASSGGRGRGFPLYEQYF.

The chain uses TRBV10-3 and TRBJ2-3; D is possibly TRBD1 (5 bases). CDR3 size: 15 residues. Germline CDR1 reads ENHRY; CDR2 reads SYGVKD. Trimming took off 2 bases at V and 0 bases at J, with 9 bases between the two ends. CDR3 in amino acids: CAISEPGASTDTQYF. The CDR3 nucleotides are TGTGCCATCAGTGAGCCTGGGGCCAGCACAGATACGCAGTATTTT.

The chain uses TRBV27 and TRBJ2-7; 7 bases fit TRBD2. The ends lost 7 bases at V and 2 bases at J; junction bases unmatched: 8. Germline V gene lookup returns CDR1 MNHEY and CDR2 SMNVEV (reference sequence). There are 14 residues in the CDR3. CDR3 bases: TGTGCCAGCACCACTTCGGGGGGTCCCTACGAGCAGTACTTC. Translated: CASTTSGGPYEQYF.

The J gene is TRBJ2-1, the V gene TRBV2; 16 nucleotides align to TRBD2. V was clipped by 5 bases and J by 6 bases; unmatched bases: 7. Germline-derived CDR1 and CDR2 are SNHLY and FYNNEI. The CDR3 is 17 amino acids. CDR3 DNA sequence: TGTGCCAGCAGTTCGGGACTAGCGGGGGGGCCGGGCAATGAGCAGTTCTTC. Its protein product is CASSSGLAGGPGNEQFF.

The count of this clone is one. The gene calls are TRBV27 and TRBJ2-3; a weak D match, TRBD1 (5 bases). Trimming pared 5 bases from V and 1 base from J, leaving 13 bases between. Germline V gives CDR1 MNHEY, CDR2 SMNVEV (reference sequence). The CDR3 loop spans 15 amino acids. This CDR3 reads CASSPQGVRTDTQYF. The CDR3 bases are TGTGCCAGCAGTCCTCAGGGTGTCCGCACAGATACGCAGTATTTT.

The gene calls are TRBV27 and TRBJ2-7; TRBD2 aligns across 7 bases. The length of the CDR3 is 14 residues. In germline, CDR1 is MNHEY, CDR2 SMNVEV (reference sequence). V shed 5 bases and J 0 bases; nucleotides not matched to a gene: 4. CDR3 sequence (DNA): TGTGCCAGCAGTAACCGGGAGGTCTCCTACGAGCAGTACTTC. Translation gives CASSNREVSYEQYF.

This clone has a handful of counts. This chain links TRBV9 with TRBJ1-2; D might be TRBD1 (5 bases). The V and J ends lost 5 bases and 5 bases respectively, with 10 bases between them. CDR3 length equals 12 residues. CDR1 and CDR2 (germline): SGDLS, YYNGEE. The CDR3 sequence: CASRDTAYGYTF. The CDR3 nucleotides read TGTGCCAGCAGGGACACAGCTTATGGCTACACCTTC.

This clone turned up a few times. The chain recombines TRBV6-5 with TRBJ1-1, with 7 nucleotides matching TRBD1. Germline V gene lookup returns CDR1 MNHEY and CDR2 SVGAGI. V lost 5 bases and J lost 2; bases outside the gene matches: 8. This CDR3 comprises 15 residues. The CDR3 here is CASSPGDSLNTEAFF. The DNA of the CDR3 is TGTGCCAGCAGTCCAGGGGACAGCTTAAACACTGAAGCTTTCTTT.

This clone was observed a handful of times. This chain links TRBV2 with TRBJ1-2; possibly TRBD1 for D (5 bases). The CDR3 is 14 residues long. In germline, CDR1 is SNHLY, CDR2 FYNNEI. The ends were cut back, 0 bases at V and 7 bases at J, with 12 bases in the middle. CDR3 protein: CASSEAKAGGGYTF. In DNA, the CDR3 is TGTGCCAGCAGTGAAGCGAAGGCGGGGGGTGGCTACACCTTC.

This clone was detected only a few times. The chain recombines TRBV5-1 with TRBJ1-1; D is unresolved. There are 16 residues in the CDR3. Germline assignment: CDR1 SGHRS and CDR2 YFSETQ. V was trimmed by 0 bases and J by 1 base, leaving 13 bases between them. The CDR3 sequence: CASSLGFGLANTEAFF. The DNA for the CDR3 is TGCGCCAGCAGCTTGGGGTTCGGGTTGGCGAACACTGAAGCTTTCTTT.

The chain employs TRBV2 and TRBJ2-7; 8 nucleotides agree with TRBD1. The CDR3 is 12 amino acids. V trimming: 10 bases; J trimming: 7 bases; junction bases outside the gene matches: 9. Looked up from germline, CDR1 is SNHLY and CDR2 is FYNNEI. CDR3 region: CAKGTGLGEQYF. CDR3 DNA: TGTGCCAAGGGGACAGGCCTCGGGGAGCAGTACTTC.

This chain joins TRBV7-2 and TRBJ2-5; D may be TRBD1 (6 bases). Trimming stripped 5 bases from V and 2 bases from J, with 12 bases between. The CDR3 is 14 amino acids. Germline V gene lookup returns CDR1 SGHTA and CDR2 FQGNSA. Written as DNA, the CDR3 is TGTGCCAGCAGCCCTAGGGGGTGGCAAGAGACCCAGTACTTC. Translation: CASSPRGWQETQYF.

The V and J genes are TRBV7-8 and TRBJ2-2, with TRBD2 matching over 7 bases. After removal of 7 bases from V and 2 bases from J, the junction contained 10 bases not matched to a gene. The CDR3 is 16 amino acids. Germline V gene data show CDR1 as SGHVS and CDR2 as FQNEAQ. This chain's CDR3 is CASIPPLAGNTGELFF. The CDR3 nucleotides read TGTGCCAGCATACCACCGTTAGCGGGTAACACCGGGGAGCTGTTTTTT.

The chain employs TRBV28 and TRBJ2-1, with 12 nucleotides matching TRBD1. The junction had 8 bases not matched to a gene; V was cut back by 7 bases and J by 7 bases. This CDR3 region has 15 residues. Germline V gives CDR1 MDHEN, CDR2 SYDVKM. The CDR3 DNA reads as TGTGCCAGCAAGGGGGGGACAGGGGGCAAGAATGAGCAGTTCTTC. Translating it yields CASKGGTGGKNEQFF.

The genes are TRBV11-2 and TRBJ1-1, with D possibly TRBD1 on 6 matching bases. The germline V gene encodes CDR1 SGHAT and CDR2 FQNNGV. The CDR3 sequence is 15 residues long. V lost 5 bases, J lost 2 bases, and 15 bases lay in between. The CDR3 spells CASSTPGGLNTEAFF. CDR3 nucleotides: TGTGCCAGCAGCACCCCGGGGGGGCTAAACACTGAAGCTTTCTTT.

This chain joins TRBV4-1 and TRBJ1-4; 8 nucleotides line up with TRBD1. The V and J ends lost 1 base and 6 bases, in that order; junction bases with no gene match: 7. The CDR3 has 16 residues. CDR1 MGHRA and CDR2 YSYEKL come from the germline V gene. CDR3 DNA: TGCGCCAGCAGCCAAGCCTATGTGGACAGGGATGAAAAACTGTTTTTT. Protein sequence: CASSQAYVDRDEKLFF.

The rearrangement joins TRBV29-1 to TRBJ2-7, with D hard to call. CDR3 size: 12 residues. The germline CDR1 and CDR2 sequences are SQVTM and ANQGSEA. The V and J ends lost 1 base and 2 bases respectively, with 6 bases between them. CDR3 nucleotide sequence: TGCAGCGTTGAAGGGCCGACCTACGAGCAGTACTTC. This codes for CSVEGPTYEQYF.